This T cell receptor beta chain was identified during a study of technical replicates of blood from a handful of donors. V lost 4 bases and J lost 2; bases outside the gene matches: 7. The germline CDR1 and CDR2 sequences are MNHEY and SMNVEV (reference sequence). The CDR3 extends over 16 amino acids. This clone came up once. Sequencing used immunoSEQ multiplex PCR; TCRdb keeps in-frame clones, though not all of them. This sample has fewer than 90,000 clones; 89% occur once, and the top ten carry approximately 0.42%. The genes are TRBV27 and TRBJ1-3; 8 bases line up with TRBD1. This TCR was sampled from a human donor in good health. Sequenced: T cells isolated from PBMCs. The DNA for the CDR3 is TGTGCCAGCAGTTGGACAGGGAAAATCGCTGGAAACACCATATATTTT. Translated, it gives CASSWTGKIAGNTIYF.